The entry below describes one T cell receptor (beta chain). The sample belongs to a study of technical replicates of blood from several donors. Clones were read by immunoSEQ multiplex PCR, and TCRdb kept only the in-frame ones, dropping some. The sample includes around 100,000 clones, 85% to 95% of them seen just once. With 6 bases removed from V and 3 bases from J, the gap between germline ends came to 9 bases. The CDR3 contains 13 residues. The germline V gene encodes CDR1 LGHNT and CDR2 FRNRAP. The V gene is TRBV12-5, the J gene TRBJ1-3; the D is unclear. The TCR sequence derives from a human donor in good health. The sequencing sample was made of T cells isolated from PBMCs. The CDR3 bases are TGTGCTAGTGGGCTCTCACTTGGAAACACCATATATTTT. Its protein product is CASGLSLGNTIYF.